These 22 T cell receptor beta chains were sequenced from one sample in a study of T cells in Graves' hyperthyroidism and ophthalmopathy. Amplification targeted TCR beta CDR3 regions from RNA transcripts. In the first-round RT-PCR of the TCR CDR3, the HTBI primer set was used. TCRdb called the multiplex PCR reads again in MiXCR, with one record for every CDR3 protein. Of 690,000 or so distinct CDR3 sequences listed, under 20% are singletons. Sequenced sample: blood. The receptors were sampled from a woman aged 45-65 years with Graves' hyperthyroidism that later progressed to Graves' ophthalmopathy.

The chain couples TRBV2 to TRBJ2-3; 11 nucleotides match TRBD2. The CDR3 runs to 18 residues. With 4 bases clipped from V and 2 bases from J, the junction kept 11 bases outside the gene matches. CDR1 is SNHLY and CDR2 is FYNNEI in the germline V gene. The CDR3 protein is CASSVLAGEVWITDTQYF. The CDR3 DNA sequence: TGTGCCAGCAGTGTACTAGCGGGGGAGGTTTGGATCACAGATACGCAGTATTTT.

This clonotype was counted at least ten times. V and J are TRBV12-3 or TRBV12-4 and TRBJ2-2; 9 positions match TRBD1. The length of the CDR3 is 16 residues. The ends lost 2 bases at V and 1 base at J; junction bases unmatched: 2. For the CDR3, the DNA is TGTGCCAGCAGTTTATTGGGACAGGGGAACACCGGGGAGCTGTTTTTT. Protein product: CASSLLGQGNTGELFF.

The chain uses TRBV5-1 and TRBJ2-2, with a tentative D call TRBD2 (6 bases). Trimming removed 2 bases from V and 2 bases from J, with 16 bases in between. Germline V gene lookup returns CDR1 SGHRS and CDR2 YFSETQ. CDR3 length: 17 residues. The CDR3 DNA follows: TGCGCCAGCAGCTTACGGAGGGTCGGGAGAAACACCGGGGAGCTGTTTTTT. Its translation is CASSLRRVGRNTGELFF.

The chain has TRBV20-1 and TRBJ2-1; D possibly matches TRBD1 or TRBD2 (6 bases each). The CDR3 contains 14 residues. Trimming stripped 0 bases from V and 9 bases from J, with 15 bases between. CDR1 is DFQATT, CDR2 SNEGSKA, per germline (reference sequence). This CDR3 reads CSAREPRGESEQFF. For the CDR3, the DNA is TGCAGTGCTAGAGAACCAAGGGGGGAAAGTGAGCAGTTCTTC.

This clonotype has just a few counts. This sequence joins TRBV12-5 and TRBJ1-1; D gene uncertain. Germline V gene data show CDR1 as LGHNT and CDR2 as FRNRAP. The CDR3 contains 14 residues. V lost 3 bases to trimming and J lost 1 base, with 9 bases between them. CDR3 coding DNA: TGTGCTAGTGGTTTTCCCCCAGGGAACACTGAAGCTTTCTTT. Translating gives CASGFPPGNTEAFF.

This clonotype turned up a few times. The chain joins TRBV12-3 or TRBV12-4 to TRBJ2-5; the D is unclear. The CDR3 consists of 12 residues. V was trimmed by 6 bases and J by 5 bases, leaving 10 bases between them. CDR3 residues: CASSPWVETQYF. CDR3 nucleotide sequence: TGTGCCAGCAGCCCGTGGGTGGAGACCCAGTACTTC.

This clonotype was found many times. This chain joins TRBV11-3 and TRBJ2-7; 7 bases match TRBD1. The CDR3 spans 14 residues. Germline CDR1 reads SGHNT; CDR2 reads YENEEA. Germline trimming cut 5 bases from V and 7 bases from J; bases unmatched to any gene: 11. The CDR3 nucleotides read TGTGCCAGCAGCGCCGGACAGGCTCCTGGAGAGCAGTACTTC. Encoded protein: CASSAGQAPGEQYF.

The chain links TRBV6-2 or TRBV6-3 to TRBJ2-2; D unclear. The CDR3 sequence is 15 residues long. The V gene lost 0 bases and the J gene lost 4 bases, with 9 bases spanning the gap. CDR1 MNHEY and CDR2 SVGEGT come from the germline V gene. The CDR3 sequence is CASSYSSWVTGELFF. CDR3 in DNA: TGTGCCAGCAGTTACTCGTCCTGGGTCACCGGGGAGCTGTTTTTT.

This clonotype has ten or more counts. The chain recombines TRBV12-3 or TRBV12-4 with TRBJ1-4; D not certain. CDR3 length: 13 amino acids. V lost 4 bases and J 0 bases, leaving 3 bases between the germline ends. The CDR3 loop reads CASSYSTNEKLFF. Written as DNA, the CDR3 is TGTGCCAGCAGTTATTCAACTAATGAAAAACTGTTTTTT.

This sequence joins TRBV7-3 and TRBJ2-2; 9 bases fit TRBD1. The CDR3 has 14 amino acids. From germline, CDR1 is SGHTA and CDR2 FQGTGA. Losses at the gene ends were 6 bases for V and 6 bases for J; bases not matched to a gene: 5. This CDR3 is CASSSDRGSGELFF. CDR3 in DNA: TGTGCCAGCAGTTCGGACAGGGGATCCGGGGAGCTGTTTTTT.

At least ten counts were recorded for this clonotype. The chain couples TRBV20-1 to TRBJ2-7, with D tentatively TRBD1 or TRBD2 (6 bases each). Germline values: CDR1 DFQATT, CDR2 SNEGSKA (reference sequence). This CDR3 has 15 amino acids. The V end lost 0 bases, the J end lost 0 bases, and 12 bases lay between the germline ends. CDR3 DNA: TGCAGTGCTAGAGATCCGGGGGCAAGCTCCTACGAGCAGTACTTC. It is translated as CSARDPGASSYEQYF.

V and J are TRBV5-4 and TRBJ2-1; TRBD2 is a possible D gene (7 bases). V lost 2 bases to trimming and J lost 6 bases, with 15 bases between them. CDR1 is SGHNT and CDR2 is YYREEE in the germline V gene (reference sequence). The CDR3 consists of 15 residues. The CDR3 here is CASSLRGGVLNEQFF. The DNA for the CDR3 is TGTGCCAGCAGCTTAAGGGGGGGCGTCCTCAATGAGCAGTTCTTC.

The gene calls are TRBV5-5 and TRBJ1-5; D call uncertain. V lost 2 bases and J 1 base, leaving 10 bases between the germline ends. The germline gives CDR1 SGHKS, CDR2 YYEKEE (reference sequence). CDR3 size: 15 residues. The CDR3 loop reads CASSFALGSNQPQHF. CDR3 in DNA: TGTGCCAGCAGCTTTGCTCTCGGGAGCAATCAGCCCCAGCATTTT.

There are many counts of this clonotype. The CDR3 coding sequence is TGCAGTGCTAGAGATGCACAGGGGATTCATCAGCCCCAGCATTTT. Protein product: CSARDAQGIHQPQHF. This rearrangement joins TRBV20-1 to TRBJ1-5; TRBD1 matches 7 bases. The CDR3 runs to 15 residues. Germline CDR1 and CDR2: DFQATT and SNEGSKA (reference sequence). J lost 5 bases, V lost 0 bases, and 7 bases had no gene match.

This clonotype was recorded many times. The V and J genes are TRBV3-1 and TRBJ1-6; D call uncertain. CDR3 length: 14 amino acids. Per the germline V gene, CDR1 is LGHDT and CDR2 is YNNKEL (reference sequence). The V gene lost 1 base and the J gene lost 8 bases, with 9 bases spanning the gap. CDR3 loop: CASSQGADDSPLHF. The CDR3 DNA is TGTGCCAGCAGCCAAGGGGCTGATGATTCACCCCTCCACTTT.

J is TRBJ2-5 and V is TRBV25-1; D may match TRBD1 or TRBD2 (5 bases each). The germline V gene has CDR1 MGHDK and CDR2 SYGVNS. The CDR3 is made up of 16 amino acids. The V end lost 2 bases, the J end lost 2 bases, and 15 bases lay between the germline ends. The CDR3, as DNA: TGTGCCAGCAGTGAAGGCGTGTGGGGGTCTCAAGAGACCCAGTACTTC. Amino acid sequence: CASSEGVWGSQETQYF.

This clonotype was detected a few times. The chain combines TRBV10-1 with TRBJ2-3; the D is unclear. The CDR3 loop spans 15 amino acids. Per germline, CDR1 WNHNN and CDR2 SYGVQD (reference sequence). Trimming stripped 4 bases from V and 0 bases from J, with 11 bases between. The CDR3 DNA reads as TGCGCCAGCAGTGTTACGGATGATAGCACAGATACGCAGTATTTT. It specifies CASSVTDDSTDTQYF.

This clonotype came up a few times. The rearrangement joins TRBV30 to TRBJ2-7, with 7 nucleotides matching TRBD2. With V trimmed by 2 bases and J by 3 bases, 10 bases remained unmatched. The CDR3 length is 15 residues. Germline V gives CDR1 GTSNPN, CDR2 SVGIG (reference sequence). CDR3 coding DNA: TGTGCCTGGAGTTCTGCATGGGGGGGAATCTACGAGCAGTACTTC. It encodes CAWSSAWGGIYEQYF. Based on the CDR3 plus reference TRBV30 and TRBJ2-7, the full variable domain is SQTIHQWPATLVQPVGSPLSLECTVEGTSNPNLYWYRQAAGRGLQLLFYSVGIGQISSEVPQNLSASRPQDRQFILSSKKLLLSDSGFYLCAWSSAWGGIYEQYFGPGTRLTVT.

The rearrangement joins TRBV15 to TRBJ1-1; D remains unclear. This CDR3 has 16 amino acids. Germline assignment: CDR1 LNHNV and CDR2 YYDKDF (reference sequence). Trimming removed 0 bases from V and 1 base from J, with 12 bases in between. The CDR3 region has the DNA TGTGCCACCAGCAGAGAGATAGGGCTTGGGAACACTGAAGCTTTCTTT. It is translated as CATSREIGLGNTEAFF.

The table lists this clonotype with many counts. The CDR3: CASSLDNSGTGELFF. The CDR3 coding sequence is TGCGCCAGCAGCTTAGACAATTCCGGAACCGGGGAGCTGTTTTTT. The V call is TRBV5-1, the J call TRBJ2-2; the D is unclear. The CDR3 is 15 residues long. Trimming took off 2 bases at V and 5 bases at J, with 13 bases between the two ends. Germline V gives CDR1 SGHRS, CDR2 YFSETQ.

This clonotype was recorded many times. The V and J genes are TRBV27 and TRBJ2-1; TRBD1 or TRBD2 may be the D gene (6 bases each). Germline CDR1 and CDR2: MNHEY and SMNVEV (reference sequence). V lost 0 bases to trimming and J lost 1 base, with 10 bases between them. The CDR3 is made up of 16 amino acids. The CDR3 nucleotides are TGTGCCAGCAGTTTATCACAGGGAGGTTCCTACAATGAGCAGTTCTTC. It encodes CASSLSQGGSYNEQFF.

In this sample, this clonotype turned up a few times. Written as DNA, the CDR3 is TGTGCCAGCAGCCAAGAAGGCGGAAAGGGCTACGAGCAGTACTTC. This translates into CASSQEGGKGYEQYF. This chain connects TRBV4-2 to TRBJ2-7, with no clear D. The germline V gene has CDR1 LGHNA and CDR2 YNFKEQ. Deletions cut 0 bases from V and 3 bases from J, with 12 bases between. The CDR3 length is 15 residues.